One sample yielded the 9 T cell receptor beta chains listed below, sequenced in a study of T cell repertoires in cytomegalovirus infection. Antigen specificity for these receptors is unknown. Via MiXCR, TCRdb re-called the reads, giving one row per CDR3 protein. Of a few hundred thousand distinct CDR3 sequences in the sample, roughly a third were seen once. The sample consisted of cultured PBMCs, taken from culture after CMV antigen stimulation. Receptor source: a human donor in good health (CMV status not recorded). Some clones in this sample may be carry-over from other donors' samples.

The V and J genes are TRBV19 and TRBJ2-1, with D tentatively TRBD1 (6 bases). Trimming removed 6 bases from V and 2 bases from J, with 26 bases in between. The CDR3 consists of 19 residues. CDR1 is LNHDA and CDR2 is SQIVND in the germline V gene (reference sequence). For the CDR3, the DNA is TGTGCCAGTAGCCAGAAAGGGGACACCGGAGCCCGTCCCTACAATGAGCAGTTCTTC. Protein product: CASSQKGDTGARPYNEQFF.

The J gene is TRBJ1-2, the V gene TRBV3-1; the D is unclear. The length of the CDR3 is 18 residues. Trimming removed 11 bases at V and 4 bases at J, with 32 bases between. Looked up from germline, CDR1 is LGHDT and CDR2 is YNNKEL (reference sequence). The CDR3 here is CALPRRSGNREGPYGYTF. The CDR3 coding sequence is TGTGCCCTCCCGCGACGGTCCGGGAACCGGGAGGGCCCCTATGGCTACACCTTC.

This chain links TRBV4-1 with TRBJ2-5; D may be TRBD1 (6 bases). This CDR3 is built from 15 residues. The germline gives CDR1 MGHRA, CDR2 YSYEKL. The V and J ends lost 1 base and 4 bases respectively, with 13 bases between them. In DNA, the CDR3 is TGCGCCAGCAGCCAAGCAGGGGCGATAGGAGAGACCCAGTACTTC. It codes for CASSQAGAIGETQYF.

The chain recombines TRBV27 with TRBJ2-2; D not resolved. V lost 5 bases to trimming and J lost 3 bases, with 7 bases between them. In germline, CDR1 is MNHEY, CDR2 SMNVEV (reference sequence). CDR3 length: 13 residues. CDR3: CASSNPYTGELFF. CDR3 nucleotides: TGTGCCAGCAGTAATCCGTACACCGGGGAGCTGTTTTTT.

DNA for the CDR3: TGTGCCAGCAGTGGGACTAGCGGGAGATGGAATGAGCAGTTCTTC. Translated: CASSGTSGRWNEQFF. The chain combines TRBV6-1 with TRBJ2-1; 13 nucleotides line up with TRBD2. Germline V lookup: CDR1 MNHNS, CDR2 SASEGT. This CDR3 has 15 residues. The J segment lost 7 bases and the V segment lost 4 bases, leaving 4 bases of the junction unmatched.

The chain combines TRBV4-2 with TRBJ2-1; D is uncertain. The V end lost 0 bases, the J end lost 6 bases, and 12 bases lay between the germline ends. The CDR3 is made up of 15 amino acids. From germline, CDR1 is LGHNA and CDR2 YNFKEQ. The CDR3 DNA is TGTGCCAGCAGCCAAGAGGCAATGGTGGTCAATGAGCAGTTCTTC. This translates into CASSQEAMVVNEQFF.

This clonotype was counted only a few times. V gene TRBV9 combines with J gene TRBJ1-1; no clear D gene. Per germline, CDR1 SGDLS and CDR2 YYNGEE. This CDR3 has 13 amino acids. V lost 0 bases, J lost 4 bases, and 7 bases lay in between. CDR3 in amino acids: CASSVGGSTEAFF. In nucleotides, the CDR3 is TGTGCCAGCAGCGTAGGGGGTTCCACTGAAGCTTTCTTT.

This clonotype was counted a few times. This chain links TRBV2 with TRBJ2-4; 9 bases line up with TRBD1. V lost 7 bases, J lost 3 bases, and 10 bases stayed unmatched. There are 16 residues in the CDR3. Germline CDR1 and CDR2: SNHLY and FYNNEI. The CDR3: CASTRTGVEGKNIQYF. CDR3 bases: TGTGCCAGCACTAGGACAGGGGTCGAGGGCAAAAACATTCAGTACTTC.

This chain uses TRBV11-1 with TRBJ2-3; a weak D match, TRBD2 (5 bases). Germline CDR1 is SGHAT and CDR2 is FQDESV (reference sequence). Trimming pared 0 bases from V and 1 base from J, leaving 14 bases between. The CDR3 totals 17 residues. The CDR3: CASSLAQSRRGTDTQYF. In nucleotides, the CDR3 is TGTGCCAGCAGCTTAGCCCAAAGCCGGCGGGGCACAGATACGCAGTATTTT.